The 3 T cell receptor beta chains listed next were all sequenced from one sample in a study of cytomegalovirus exposure and HLA in healthy donors. The PCR used 60 Vbeta and 13 Jbeta primers. The repertoire was sequenced with immunoSEQ multiplex PCR; TCRdb's copy has only in-frame clones and lacks some. This sample has 150,000 to 200,000 clones; roughly 80% occur once, and the top ten carry approximately 3.1%. Sequenced material: PBMCs. These receptors were collected from a woman aged 40 to 49 in good health and CMV-seronegative.

The chain recombines TRBV27 with TRBJ2-7; tentative D call: TRBD2 (7 bases). Germline V gene data show CDR1 as MNHEY and CDR2 as SMNVEV (reference sequence). The CDR3 is 15 residues long. V gave up 4 bases and J gave up 2 bases, with 15 bases separating them. For the CDR3, the DNA is TGTGCCAGCAGTTGGAGGGGGGGCGGGACCTACGAGCAGTACTTC. Protein sequence: CASSWRGGGTYEQYF.

The chain links TRBV13 to TRBJ2-7, with D possibly TRBD1 on 6 matching bases. The CDR3 totals 14 residues. Trimming stripped 6 bases from V and 4 bases from J, with 16 bases between. Per the germline V gene, CDR1 is PRHDT and CDR2 is FYEKMQ (reference sequence). The CDR3 bases are TGTGCCAGCAGACAGGGTTTAAGGGAGTACGAGCAGTACTTC. This codes for CASRQGLREYEQYF.

The chain joins TRBV9 to TRBJ1-1; D gene unclear. This CDR3 contains 15 residues. Trimming removed 1 base at V and 3 bases at J, with 13 bases between. Germline V gene data show CDR1 as SGDLS and CDR2 as YYNGEE. The CDR3 coding sequence is TGTGCCAGCAGCGTATCGGAGCGGGGTTACACTGAAGCTTTCTTT. The encoded protein is CASSVSERGYTEAFF.